Following are 5 T cell receptor beta chains from one sample sequenced in a study of OX40 agonist ivuxolimab in advanced cancers. TCRdb keeps only in-frame clones here, not all; method: immunoSEQ multiplex PCR. The repertoire includes about 83,000 clones, approximately 84% of them detected once, and roughly 6.6% sits in the top ten. Source: CD4+ or CD8+ T cells sorted from blood, taken in a trial of the OX40 agonist ivuxolimab. The receptors stem from an adult with an advanced solid tumor such as melanoma, head and neck, liver or kidney cancer.

This clone has only a few counts. The chain recombines TRBV18 with TRBJ1-5; 9 positions agree with TRBD1. The V segment lost 6 bases and the J segment 1 base; nucleotides outside the gene matches: 4. From germline, CDR1 is KGHSH and CDR2 LQKENI. CDR3 length: 15 residues. CDR3 DNA: TGTGCCAGCTCCCAGGGGACAGGGAGCAATCAGCCCCAGCATTTT. It codes for CASSQGTGSNQPQHF.

This clone was recorded a few times. V and J are TRBV23-1 and TRBJ2-7; TRBD1 matches at 9 bases. TRBV23-1 is classed as an ORF, of uncertain function. V lost 4 bases, J lost 2 bases, and 9 bases stayed unmatched. The CDR3 has 16 residues. The CDR3 sequence: CASSPEQGANPYEQYF. Here the CDR3 DNA reads TGCGCCAGCAGTCCGGAACAGGGGGCAAATCCCTACGAGCAGTACTTC.

The chain has TRBV9 and TRBJ1-1; D is ambiguous. The ends were cut back, 4 bases at V and 0 bases at J, with 19 bases in the middle. Germline V gives CDR1 SGDLS, CDR2 YYNGEE. The CDR3 is made up of 17 amino acids. CDR3 in amino acids: CASSPTPSGRMNTEAFF. CDR3 sequence (DNA): TGTGCCAGCAGCCCCACTCCCTCGGGCCGAATGAACACTGAAGCTTTCTTT.

The rearrangement uses TRBV4-3 and TRBJ2-3; D not resolved. This CDR3 spans 15 amino acids. Trimming stripped 0 bases from V and 1 base from J, with 8 bases between. Germline lookup yields CDR1 LGHNA and CDR2 YSLEER. The CDR3 DNA sequence: TGCGCCAGCAGCCAAGATCCCACGGGCACAGATACGCAGTATTTT. Residues: CASSQDPTGTDTQYF.

The genes are TRBV5-1 and TRBJ1-3; maybe TRBD1 (5 bases). The V end was cut by 0 bases, the J end by 8 bases, with 18 bases between. CDR1 and CDR2 from the germline V gene are SGHRS and YFSETQ. CDR3 length: 16 residues. DNA of the CDR3: TGCGCCAGCAGCTTGGCCTTCGGGGGACCCGGGGACACCATATATTTT. It is translated as CASSLAFGGPGDTIYF. The full variable domain, in which reference TRBV5-1 and TRBJ1-3 provide the parts outside the CDR3, is KAGVTQTPRYLIKTRGQQVTLSCSPISGHRSVSWYQQTPGQGLQFLFEYFSETQRNKGNFPGRFSGRQFSNSRSEMNVSTLELGDSALYLCASSLAFGGPGDTIYFGEGSWLTVV.